This T cell receptor beta chain was sequenced in a study of cytomegalovirus exposure and HLA in healthy donors. The repertoire was sequenced with immunoSEQ multiplex PCR; TCRdb's copy has only in-frame clones and lacks some. The table has approximately 230,000 clones, roughly 90% seen once. Trimming cost V 4 bases and J 8 bases; bases outside gene matches: 7. The CDR3 has 14 residues. The germline V gene encodes CDR1 SNHLY and CDR2 FYNNEI. This clone has a single count. Its antigen is not known. General study points: One later analysis, an examination of the 120 validation repertoires, found that first-cohort TCR clusters tended to co-occur in them.

Sequences were obtained from PBMCs. The chain couples TRBV2 to TRBJ1-4, with 7 bases fitting TRBD1. This TCR was recovered from a man between 18 and 29 years old in good health and CMV-seropositive. The CDR3 loop reads CASSGQGRSEKLFF. The CDR3 region has the DNA TGTGCCAGCAGTGGACAGGGAAGATCGGAAAAACTGTTTTTT.